This note documents a single TCR beta chain sequence. The target antigen is unknown. This specimen comes from a study of T cell responses to AZD1222 COVID-19 vaccine. Whole-study results and caveats: Donors skewed white British and female; clonal diversity was possibly underestimated. Baseline serology detected seropositivity in only a handful of AZD1222 recipients. Reportedly, nearly half of unique spike TCRs recognized epitopes outside B.1.351/B.1.1.7 mutations.

Profiled with immunoSEQ multiplex PCR; TCRdb holds only in-frame clones, not every one. Of some 150,000 clones listed, over 90% are singletons. CDR1 and CDR2 from the germline V gene are SEHNR and FQNEAQ (reference sequence). With 0 bases clipped from V and 6 bases from J, the junction kept 10 bases outside the gene matches. CDR3 length: 17 amino acids. This chain connects TRBV7-9 to TRBJ2-2, with TRBD2 matching 7 bases. The source is an adult in good health. The specimen comprised peripheral blood, sampled on day 0 of MenACWY control vaccination. In DNA form, the CDR3 reads TGTGCCAGCAGCTTAGCGATCGGCGGGAGTCCATCCGGGGAGCTGTTTTTT. As protein: CASSLAIGGSPSGELFF.